The 5 T cell receptor beta chains given below trace back to one sample, sequenced in a study of response to subunit inactivated influenza vaccine. TCRdb reprocessed the RT-PCR reads via MiXCR and lists one record per CDR3 protein. The data show some 800,000 distinct CDR3 sequences, with approximately 22% seen just once and 9.5% to 13% held by the top ten. The specimen comprised PBMCs from blood, sampled more than 4 days after vaccination. These receptors all stem from a man over 45 who received an inactivated influenza vaccine.

The J gene is TRBJ2-3, the V gene TRBV5-1; D gene unclear. CDR3 size: 14 residues. Trimming shortened V by 4 bases and J by 0 bases, and 9 bases separated the two germline ends. Germline V gene data show CDR1 as SGHRS and CDR2 as YFSETQ. CDR3 sequence (DNA): TGCGCCAGCAGCAGACAATCTAGCACAGATACGCAGTATTTT. It yields the protein CASSRQSSTDTQYF.

The V gene is TRBV6-5, the J gene TRBJ2-7; tentative D call: TRBD2 (5 bases). The V and J ends lost 2 bases and 3 bases respectively, with 20 bases between them. CDR1 and CDR2 from the germline V gene are MNHEY and SVGAGI. CDR3 length: 17 residues. The CDR3 sequence is CASSYDETEKRIYEQYF. Here the CDR3 DNA reads TGTGCCAGCAGTTACGACGAGACGGAGAAGCGGATCTACGAGCAGTACTTC.

This clonotype turned up a few times. The chain couples TRBV2 to TRBJ2-2; TRBD1 is a possible D gene (6 bases). CDR3 length: 15 residues. V lost 7 bases and J 5 bases, leaving 17 bases between the germline ends. The germline V gene encodes CDR1 SNHLY and CDR2 FYNNEI. The CDR3 protein is CASTRELGGTGELFF. CDR3 DNA sequence: TGTGCCAGCACGAGAGAATTAGGGGGAACCGGGGAGCTGTTTTTT.

This clonotype was detected a few times. This chain connects TRBV7-9 to TRBJ2-5, with a tentative D call TRBD1 (5 bases). The CDR3 contains 12 residues. With 5 bases removed from V and 13 bases from J, the gap between germline ends came to 17 bases. CDR1 SEHNR and CDR2 FQNEAQ come from the germline V gene (reference sequence). Here the CDR3 reads CASSAAGASMYF. CDR3 coding DNA: TGTGCCAGCAGCGCCGCTGGGGCTTCAATGTACTTC.

This clonotype was observed a few times. The V call is TRBV29-1, the J call TRBJ1-4, with a weak D call TRBD1 (6 bases). Germline loops: CDR1 SQVTM, CDR2 ANQGSEA. Trimming left V 2 bases short and J 7 bases short, with 14 bases between. The CDR3 loop spans 14 amino acids. This CDR3 is CSVEYSGQREKLFF. The CDR3 DNA reads as TGCAGCGTTGAATACTCGGGACAACGTGAAAAACTGTTTTTT.